The entry that follows covers one T cell receptor beta chain sequence. Sequencing used immunoSEQ multiplex PCR; TCRdb keeps in-frame clones, though not all of them. There are tens of thousands of clones in the sample; 96% occur only once, and 0.37% lies in the top ten. The data are from a study of technical replicates of blood from a handful of donors. V lost 3 bases to trimming and J lost 2 bases; unmatched junction nucleotides: 9. Germline V CDR1 and CDR2: MGHRA, YSYEKL. The CDR3 has 17 residues. The V call is TRBV4-1, the J call TRBJ2-5; 10 bases align to TRBD1. The material sequenced was T cells isolated from PBMCs. This clonotype was sampled from a human donor in good health. The CDR3 sequence is CASSHWIGGQGQETQYF. CDR3 DNA sequence: TGCGCCAGCAGCCACTGGATTGGGGGACAGGGGCAAGAGACCCAGTACTTC.